A selection of T cell receptor beta chains follows, all from one sample in a study of blood T cell repertoires in COVID-19. The protocol was immunoSEQ multiplex PCR, while the TCRdb copy is restricted to in-frame clones and leaves out a portion. In the table there are more than 95,000 clones, roughly 79% of which are singletons. Material for sequencing was peripheral blood. These receptors were collected from a woman in her 70s with acute or convalescent COVID-19. CDR3s include the opening cysteine and the closing phenylalanine or tryptophan. Each record gives: CDR3 DNA, CDR3 protein, D gene, V gene, clone size, J gene. D genes are given only for firm matches. Clone size appears in some rows only: once, few, many, or a class for an expanded clone.

TGTGCCAGTGGACAGGGTGTGACCTACGAGCAGTACTTC,CASGQGVTYEQYF,TRBD1,TRBV2,few,TRBJ2-7
TGCGCCAGCAGCCAAGATATCGGAGTGAACTATGGCTACACCTTC,CASSQDIGVNYGYTF,-,TRBV4-3,few,TRBJ1-2
TGTGCCAGCTCACCTAAGACAGGGGGCAACTATGGCTACACCTTC,CASSPKTGGNYGYTF,TRBD1,TRBV18,few,TRBJ1-2
TGTGCCAGTAGTATGGCCCTGTCCTACGAGCAGTACTTC,CASSMALSYEQYF,-,TRBV19,-,TRBJ2-7
TGTGCCAGCAGCATACTAGCGGTCGATGAGCAGTTCTTC,CASSILAVDEQFF,TRBD2,TRBV2,-,TRBJ2-1
TGTGCCAGCAGTTACTATCCCCTGACAAATGGCTACACCTTC,CASSYYPLTNGYTF,-,TRBV6-5,-,TRBJ1-2
TGTGCCAGCTCTACGGACAGGGGGCCCTACAATGAGCAGTTCTTC,CASSTDRGPYNEQFF,TRBD1,TRBV3-1/TRBV3-2,-,TRBJ2-1
TGTGCCAGCAGTTACCCTAGCGGGGATCCACTAGGGGATACGCAGTATTTT,CASSYPSGDPLGDTQYF,TRBD2,TRBV6-2/TRBV6-3,-,TRBJ2-3
TGTGCCAGTAGTATCCGGGAGTTGTACGGGACGGTACCTTGGCATTTT,CASSIRELYGTVPWHF,-,TRBV19,-,TRBJ1-5
TGTGCCAGCAGTTACCCTACAACAGGGAACACTGAAGCTTTCTTT,CASSYPTTGNTEAFF,-,TRBV6-2/TRBV6-3,-,TRBJ1-1
TGTGCCAGCAGGGAGCAAGAGCGGTCGAACACTGAAGCTTTCTTT,CASREQERSNTEAFF,-,TRBV11-1,once,TRBJ1-1
TGCAGTGCTAGTAGGGGACAGGGGAACACTGAAGCTTTCTTT,CSASRGQGNTEAFF,TRBD1,TRBV20-1,-,TRBJ1-1
TGTGCCAGCAGCTCCGGGACTAGCTTCGAGCAGTACTTC,CASSSGTSFEQYF,TRBD2,TRBV7-2,-,TRBJ2-7
TGTGCCAGCAGCGTAGGGGTCGGGAGAGGTAACACCGGGGAGCTGTTTTTT,CASSVGVGRGNTGELFF,-,TRBV9,-,TRBJ2-2
TGTGCCAGCAGCTTAGGGGGCGGTATACGTCCCCCACAAGAGACCCAGTACTTC,CASSLGGGIRPPQETQYF,-,TRBV7-6,-,TRBJ2-5
TGTGCCAGCAGCTTATCGGGGGCTAACTATGGCTACACCTTC,CASSLSGANYGYTF,-,TRBV7-9,-,TRBJ1-2
TGTGCCAGCAGCAATCAGGGGTTCGGCTACGAGCAGTACTTC,CASSNQGFGYEQYF,-,TRBV5-6,-,TRBJ2-7
TGTGCCAGCAGCTTAGGGAGTAACACTGAAGCTTTCTTT,CASSLGSNTEAFF,-,TRBV7-3,once,TRBJ1-1
TGTGCCAGCAGCTTCGCGGGGGGAACTAATGAAAAACTGTTTTTT,CASSFAGGTNEKLFF,-,TRBV7-2,-,TRBJ1-4
TGTGCCAGCAGCGTAGAGGGAGACGGTAGCACAGATACGCAGTATTTT,CASSVEGDGSTDTQYF,-,TRBV9,-,TRBJ2-3
TGCAGCGTCGGTGCGACAGGGGCCGCAGATACGCAGTATTTT,CSVGATGAADTQYF,TRBD1,TRBV29-1,once,TRBJ2-3
TGTGCCAGCAGTGCGGCTAGCGGGGGGGGAATCACAGATACGCAGTATTTT,CASSAASGGGITDTQYF,TRBD2,TRBV6-1,-,TRBJ2-3
TGTGCCAGCAGCTTAGCCTCAGGGCCAAATTCACCCCTCCACTTT,CASSLASGPNSPLHF,-,TRBV7-8,-,TRBJ1-6
TGCGCCAGCAGCTTGAGGGACAGGGAATCCTACAATGAGCAGTTCTTC,CASSLRDRESYNEQFF,TRBD1,TRBV5-1,-,TRBJ2-1
TGTGCCAGTACCTTCGGGACACTTGATCAGCCCCAGCATTTT,CASTFGTLDQPQHF,-,TRBV19,-,TRBJ1-5
TGTGCCAGCTCACCCTCCACAGGGTTCCAAGAGACCCAGTACTTC,CASSPSTGFQETQYF,-,TRBV18,-,TRBJ2-5